This is a list of T cell receptor beta chains from one sample in a study of blood T cell repertoires in COVID-19. This table comes from immunoSEQ multiplex PCR, and its TCRdb copy is limited to in-frame clones, with some not included. The profile covers some 200,000 clones, with just over 90% appearing a single time and 1% to 1.5% taken by the ten largest. Input material: peripheral blood. All receptors derive from a young man with acute or convalescent COVID-19. The CDR3 runs from the conserved cysteine through the conserved F or W. Each record gives: clone size, V gene, J gene, CDR3 protein. Clone size is stated in some rows and not others, as once, few, many or a class when expanded.

>NA|TRBV6-2/TRBV6-3|TRBJ2-7
CASSYREHEQYF
>NA|TRBV12-2|TRBJ2-1
CASRRGCCYNEQFF
>NA|TRBV7-9|TRBJ1-4
CASSSKGNEKLFF
>NA|TRBV5-1|TRBJ2-5
CASSPGQPQETQYF
>NA|TRBV27|TRBJ2-3
CASSFGLAGDTEEDTQYF
>NA|TRBV5-1|TRBJ1-1
CASSHPAGLDTEAFF
>NA|TRBV5-1|TRBJ1-6
CASSSGQGVSPLHF
>NA|TRBV11-3|TRBJ2-1
CASSLGTSGRNEQFF
>few|TRBV30|TRBJ1-1
CAWSVALEAFF
>NA|TRBV6-5|TRBJ1-5
CASTSGNNQPQHF
>few|TRBV28|TRBJ1-2
CASSPPVSNYGYTF
>NA|TRBV5-1|TRBJ2-1
CASSLDSGSYNEQFF
>NA|TRBV5-1|TRBJ2-2
CASSSQAPLSTGELFF
>NA|TRBV9|TRBJ2-2
CASSVEGRVAGELFF
>NA|TRBV6-7|TRBJ2-1
CASSYSSGSSYNEQFF
>NA|TRBV30|TRBJ1-6
CAWVRDRDSPLHF
>few|TRBV6-5|TRBJ1-1
CASSFQRSGGEAEAFF
>NA|TRBV6-1|TRBJ1-1
CASSEYGGDTEAFF
>NA|TRBV4-1|TRBJ1-4
CASSPRDRGEGANEKLFF
>NA|TRBV5-4|TRBJ2-3
CGTSGGATDTQYF
>NA|TRBV27|TRBJ1-4
CASSPRTGFTTNEKLFF
>NA|TRBV7-8|TRBJ1-6
CASSSNSLPYSPLHF
>NA|TRBV10-3|TRBJ1-2
CAIRAGTAANNYGYTF
>NA|TRBV11-2|TRBJ1-4
CASSLFREANEKLFF
>NA|TRBV15|TRBJ2-7
CATSRERGGSYEQYF
>NA|TRBV5-4|TRBJ1-3
CASSRIGGNTIYF
>NA|TRBV19|TRBJ1-5
CASRQGNQPQHF
>NA|TRBV10-3|TRBJ2-1
CAISGRDRASNEQFF
>NA|TRBV19|TRBJ1-1
CASVQGAVTEAFF
>once|TRBV28|TRBJ1-6
CASRVPTRGSPLHF
>NA|TRBV12-3/TRBV12-4|TRBJ2-3
CASSSGVSDTQYF
>NA|TRBV5-1|TRBJ2-6
CASSSTGANVLTF
>NA|TRBV11-3|TRBJ2-7
CASSLVFRFRNRADEQYF
>once|TRBV5-8|TRBJ1-2
CASRLTGTGSNYGYTF
>NA|TRBV2|TRBJ2-3
CASSPTSGGMVDTQYF
>NA|TRBV5-1|TRBJ2-5
CASKIDETQYF
>NA|TRBV9|TRBJ2-5
CASSVGAEETQYF
>NA|TRBV4-1|TRBJ2-7
CASSQGGSDEQYF
>NA|TRBV3-1/TRBV3-2|TRBJ2-5
CASSHPGLAEKETQYF
>NA|TRBV9|TRBJ2-2
CASSVVGRGPGELFF
>NA|TRBV3-1/TRBV3-2|TRBJ1-4
CASSHTGVGSEKLFF
>NA|TRBV13|TRBJ2-7
CASSFSSEQYF
>NA|TRBV28|TRBJ2-3
CASSPPIQSTDTQYF
>NA|TRBV2|TRBJ1-4
CASNIGGEKLFF
>NA|TRBV5-1|TRBJ2-5
CASSWDTGPEYF
>NA|TRBV2|TRBJ1-4
CASSPRQGLTNEKLFF
>NA|TRBV5-1|TRBJ2-1
CASSSGGTSGDNEQFF
>NA|TRBV3-1/TRBV3-2|TRBJ2-3
CASSQGSGLVDTQYF
>NA|TRBV28|TRBJ2-7
CAIGLYSYEQYF
>once|TRBV27|TRBJ1-4
CASMMHRGGIGATNEKLFF